This TCR beta chain emerged from a study of CD8 T cells in ankylosing spondylitis. Study-wide points: Disease-associated clonotypes exhibited CD8+ identity and were relatively infrequent in peripheral blood. The study looked at matched synovial fluid samples from ankylosing spondylitis patients. Disease-linked clones were reported to be significantly enriched there. Within ankylosing spondylitis blood, a TCR beta motif made up of several highly homologous variants appeared to be characteristic.

This clonotype was observed many times. What it binds is unknown. TCRdb re-called the 5' RACE reads with MiXCR, one entry per CDR3 protein. The sample consists of 30,000 to 45,000 distinct CDR3 sequences, 6% of them appearing once. V lost 0 bases, J lost 6 bases, and 18 bases lay in between. The CDR3 length is 15 residues. CDR1 and CDR2 from the germline V gene are SQVTM and ANQGSEA. J is TRBJ2-7 and V is TRBV29-1; weak D call: TRBD2 (5 bases). This clonotype originated in a male donor with ankylosing spondylitis or in good health (not recorded which). The sample comprised blood, either unsorted or a sorted T cell fraction (not recorded which). DNA of the CDR3: TGCAGCGTTGAAGAAAGTAGGATCGGGGTCTCCGAGCAGTACTTC. Translating it yields CSVEESRIGVSEQYF.